In its sample, the clone carrying this T cell receptor beta chain was seen a few times. Its specificity is unknown. The CDR3 length is 14 residues. V was shortened by 2 bases and J by 4 bases, with 11 bases between the two germline ends. Germline V CDR1 and CDR2: MGHRA, YSYEKL. The data originate from a study of blood T cells in healthy people across ages. Study-wide points: With age, beta diversity per million T cells declined roughly linearly, significantly by 40 to 50.

Every sample had a minimum of 6.5 million PBMCs isolated. With a J-beta primer mix and a sample-barcoded 5' primer, a second PCR ran 7 to 11 cycles. A minimum of 2.5 million CDR3-containing paired-end reads was obtained for each sample. TCRdb redid the calling of the 5' RACE reads with MiXCR, one entry per CDR3 protein. The sample includes 1.8 million or so distinct CDR3 sequences, 35% to 50% of them seen just once. The receptor's source is a human donor in good health. J is TRBJ1-1 and V is TRBV4-1; D gene unclear. Specimen: blood. The CDR3 DNA reads as TGCGCCAGCAGCCAATGGGTTCGGGGCACTGAAGCTTTCTTT. It encodes CASSQWVRGTEAFF.